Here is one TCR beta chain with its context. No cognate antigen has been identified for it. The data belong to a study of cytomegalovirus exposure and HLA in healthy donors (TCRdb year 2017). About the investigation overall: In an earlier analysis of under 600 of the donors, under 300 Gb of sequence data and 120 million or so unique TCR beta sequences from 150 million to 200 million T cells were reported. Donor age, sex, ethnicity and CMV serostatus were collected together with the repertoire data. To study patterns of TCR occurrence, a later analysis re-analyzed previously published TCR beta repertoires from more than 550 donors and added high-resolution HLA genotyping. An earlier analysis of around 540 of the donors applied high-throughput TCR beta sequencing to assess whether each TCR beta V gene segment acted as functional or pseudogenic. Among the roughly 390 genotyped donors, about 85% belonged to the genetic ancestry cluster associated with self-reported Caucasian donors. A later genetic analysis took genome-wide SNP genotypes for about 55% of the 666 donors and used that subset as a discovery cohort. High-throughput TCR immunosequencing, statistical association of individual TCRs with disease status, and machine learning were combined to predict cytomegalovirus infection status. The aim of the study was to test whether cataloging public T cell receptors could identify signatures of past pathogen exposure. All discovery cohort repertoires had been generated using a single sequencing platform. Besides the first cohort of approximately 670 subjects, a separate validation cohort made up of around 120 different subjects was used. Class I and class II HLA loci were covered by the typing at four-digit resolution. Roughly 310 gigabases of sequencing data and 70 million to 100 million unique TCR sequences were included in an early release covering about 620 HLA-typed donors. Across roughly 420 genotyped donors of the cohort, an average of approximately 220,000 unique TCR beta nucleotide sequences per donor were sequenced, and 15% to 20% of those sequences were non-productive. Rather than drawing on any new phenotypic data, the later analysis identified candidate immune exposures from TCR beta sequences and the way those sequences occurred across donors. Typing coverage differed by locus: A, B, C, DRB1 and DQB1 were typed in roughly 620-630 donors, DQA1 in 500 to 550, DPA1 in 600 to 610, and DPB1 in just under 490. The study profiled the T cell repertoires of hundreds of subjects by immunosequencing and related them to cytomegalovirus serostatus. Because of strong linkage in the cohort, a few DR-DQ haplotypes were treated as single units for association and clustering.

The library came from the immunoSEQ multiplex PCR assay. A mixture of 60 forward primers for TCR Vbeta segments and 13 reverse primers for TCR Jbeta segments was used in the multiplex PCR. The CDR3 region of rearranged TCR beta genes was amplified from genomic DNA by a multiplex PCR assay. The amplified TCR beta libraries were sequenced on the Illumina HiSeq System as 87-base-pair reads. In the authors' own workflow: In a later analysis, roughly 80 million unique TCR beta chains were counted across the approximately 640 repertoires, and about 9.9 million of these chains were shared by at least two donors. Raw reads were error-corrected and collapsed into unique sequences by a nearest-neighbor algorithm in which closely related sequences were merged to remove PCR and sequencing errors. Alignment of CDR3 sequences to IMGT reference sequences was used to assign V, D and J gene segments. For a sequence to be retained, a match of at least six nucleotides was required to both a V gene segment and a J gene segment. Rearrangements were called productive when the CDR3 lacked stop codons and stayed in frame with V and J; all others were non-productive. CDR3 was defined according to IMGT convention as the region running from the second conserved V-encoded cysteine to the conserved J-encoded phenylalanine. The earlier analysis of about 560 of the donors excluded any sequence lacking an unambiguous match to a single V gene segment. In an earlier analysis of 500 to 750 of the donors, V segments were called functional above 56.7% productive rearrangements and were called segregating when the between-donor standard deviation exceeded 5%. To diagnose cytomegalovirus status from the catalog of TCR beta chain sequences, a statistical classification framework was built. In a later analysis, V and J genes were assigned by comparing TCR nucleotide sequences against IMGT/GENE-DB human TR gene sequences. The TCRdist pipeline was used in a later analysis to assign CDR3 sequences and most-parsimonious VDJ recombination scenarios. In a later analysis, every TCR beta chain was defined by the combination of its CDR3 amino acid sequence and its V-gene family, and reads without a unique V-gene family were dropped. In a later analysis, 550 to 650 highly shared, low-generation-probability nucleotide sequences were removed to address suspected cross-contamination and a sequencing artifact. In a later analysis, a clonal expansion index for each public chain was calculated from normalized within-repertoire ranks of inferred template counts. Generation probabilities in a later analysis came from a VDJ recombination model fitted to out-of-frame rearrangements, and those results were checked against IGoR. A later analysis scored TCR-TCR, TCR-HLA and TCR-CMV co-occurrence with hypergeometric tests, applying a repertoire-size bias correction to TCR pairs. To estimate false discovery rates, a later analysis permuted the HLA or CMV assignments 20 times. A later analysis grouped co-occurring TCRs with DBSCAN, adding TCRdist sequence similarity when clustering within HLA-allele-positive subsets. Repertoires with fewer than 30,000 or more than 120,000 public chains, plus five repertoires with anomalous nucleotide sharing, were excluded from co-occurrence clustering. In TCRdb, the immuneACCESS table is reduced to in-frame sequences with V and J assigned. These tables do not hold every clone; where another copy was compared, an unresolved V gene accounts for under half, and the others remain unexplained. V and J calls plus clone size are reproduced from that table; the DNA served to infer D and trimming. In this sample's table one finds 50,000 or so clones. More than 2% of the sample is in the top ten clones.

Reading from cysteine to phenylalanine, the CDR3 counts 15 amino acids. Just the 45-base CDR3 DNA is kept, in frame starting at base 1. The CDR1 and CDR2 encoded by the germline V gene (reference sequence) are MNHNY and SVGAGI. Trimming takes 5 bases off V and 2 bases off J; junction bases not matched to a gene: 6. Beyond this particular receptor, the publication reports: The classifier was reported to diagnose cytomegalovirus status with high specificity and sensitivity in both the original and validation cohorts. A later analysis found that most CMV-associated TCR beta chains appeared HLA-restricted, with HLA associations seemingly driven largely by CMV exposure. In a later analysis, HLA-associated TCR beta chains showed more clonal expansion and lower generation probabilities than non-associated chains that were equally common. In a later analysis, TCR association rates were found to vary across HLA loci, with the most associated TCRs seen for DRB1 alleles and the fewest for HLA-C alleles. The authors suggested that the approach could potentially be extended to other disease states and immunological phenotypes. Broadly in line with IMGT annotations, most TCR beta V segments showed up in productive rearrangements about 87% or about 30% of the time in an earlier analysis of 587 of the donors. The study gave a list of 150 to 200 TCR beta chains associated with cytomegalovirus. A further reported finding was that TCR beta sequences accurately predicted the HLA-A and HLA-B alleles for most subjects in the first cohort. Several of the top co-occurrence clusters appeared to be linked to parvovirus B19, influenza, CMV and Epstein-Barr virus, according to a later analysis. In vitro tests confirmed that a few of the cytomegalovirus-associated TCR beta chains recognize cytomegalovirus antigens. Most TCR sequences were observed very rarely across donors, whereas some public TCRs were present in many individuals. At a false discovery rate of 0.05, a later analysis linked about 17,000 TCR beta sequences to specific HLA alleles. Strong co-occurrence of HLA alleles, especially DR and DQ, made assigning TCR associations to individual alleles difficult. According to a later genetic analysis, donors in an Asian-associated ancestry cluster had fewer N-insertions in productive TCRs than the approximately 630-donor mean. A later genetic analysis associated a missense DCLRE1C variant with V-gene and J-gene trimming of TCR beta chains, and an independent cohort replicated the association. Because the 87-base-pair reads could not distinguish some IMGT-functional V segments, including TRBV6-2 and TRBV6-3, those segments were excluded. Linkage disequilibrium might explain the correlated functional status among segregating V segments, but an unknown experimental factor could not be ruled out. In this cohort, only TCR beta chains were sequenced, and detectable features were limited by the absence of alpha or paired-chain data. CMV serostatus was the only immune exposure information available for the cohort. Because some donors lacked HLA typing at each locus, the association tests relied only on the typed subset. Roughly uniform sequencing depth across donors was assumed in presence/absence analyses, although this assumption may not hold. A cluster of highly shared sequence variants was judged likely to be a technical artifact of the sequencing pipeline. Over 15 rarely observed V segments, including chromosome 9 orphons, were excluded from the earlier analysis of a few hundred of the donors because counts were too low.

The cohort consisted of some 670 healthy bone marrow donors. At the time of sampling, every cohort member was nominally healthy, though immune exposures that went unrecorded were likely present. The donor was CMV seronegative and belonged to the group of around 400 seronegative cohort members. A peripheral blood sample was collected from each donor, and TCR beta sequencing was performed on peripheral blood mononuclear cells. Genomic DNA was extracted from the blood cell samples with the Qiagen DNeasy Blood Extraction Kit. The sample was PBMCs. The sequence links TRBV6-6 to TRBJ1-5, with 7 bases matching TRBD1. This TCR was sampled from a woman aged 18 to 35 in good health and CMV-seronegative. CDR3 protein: CASSRDRVGNQPQHF. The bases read TGTGCCAGCAGTCGAGACAGGGTGGGCAATCAGCCCCAGCATTTT.